This section outlines one TCR beta chain sequence together with its context. Its antigen is undetermined. These data come from a study of vaccination and CD4 T cells after COVID-19. The treatment: roughly 10-day PBMC culture with coronavirus spike peptide pools or control peptides (ViraFEST assay). An Oncomine TCR Beta short-read assay was used to sequence the DNA from cultured CD4+ T cells. MiXCR was run by TCRdb on the PCR reads, yielding one entry per CDR3 protein. The sample includes about 16,000 distinct CDR3 sequences, 44% seen only once; the top ten take about 4%. The CDR3 is 12 amino acids. Germline lookup yields CDR1 DFQATT and CDR2 SNEGSKA (reference sequence). The ends lost 6 bases at V and 9 bases at J; junction bases unmatched: 5.

The origin of this receptor is a human donor who had recovered from COVID-19. This chain joins TRBV20-1 and TRBJ2-4; TRBD1 matches at 10 bases. The sample comprised CD4+ T cells from blood, cultured in vitro. In DNA, the CDR3 is TGCAGTGCAAAGACAGGGGGCGGCATTCAGTACTTC. Its translation is CSAKTGGGIQYF.